This T cell receptor (beta chain) was profiled in a study of T cell responses to AZD1222 COVID-19 vaccine. Overall study findings and caveats: Sampling that yielded the repertoires occurred only after the peak T cell response. Donors were largely white British and mainly female; clonal diversity was possibly underestimated.

This CDR3 comprises 13 residues. Germline-derived CDR1 and CDR2 are MNHEY and SVGAGI. The V gene lost 2 bases and the J gene lost 6 bases, with 10 bases spanning the gap. Method: immunoSEQ multiplex PCR; TCRdb's copy keeps in-frame clones and lacks some. The table has approximately 70,000 clones, around 89% seen once. This clone was recorded only once. As yet, its antigen is unknown. The starting material was peripheral blood, obtained 28 days after the second dose of the MenACWY control vaccine. This receptor was identified in an adult who received the MenACWY meningococcal vaccine as a control. The chain carries TRBV6-5 and TRBJ1-2, with D hard to call. CDR3 bases: TGTGCCAGCAGTTACAGCCAGGTCCATGGCTACACCTTC. Translation: CASSYSQVHGYTF.